The 32 T cell receptor beta chains reported below all come from one sample, sequenced in a study of blood T cells in healthy people across ages (dated by TCRdb to about 2015). Library generation was performed with 5' RACE. These reads were obtained on an Illumina HiSeq 2500. A second roughly 7 to 11 cycle PCR used a sample-barcoded 5' primer and a J-beta primer mix. The public reads were reprocessed in TCRdb via fastp at Q25 and MiXCR, keeping in-frame beta chains. Entries that share a CDR3 protein sequence are merged under the most common genes and DNA. This sample is represented by fewer than 700,000 distinct CDR3 sequences; under 55% of them were singletons. The ten largest account for approximately 23% of the sample. Sequencing input: blood. These receptors all stem from an older man in good health.

The chain has TRBV3-1 and TRBJ1-4; tentative D call: TRBD1 (6 bases). Trimming shortened V by 0 bases and J by 8 bases, and 10 bases separated the two germline ends. Germline V gives CDR1 LGHDT, CDR2 YNNKEL (reference sequence). This CDR3 has 14 residues. The CDR3 DNA follows: TGTGCCAGCAGCCAAGACCCAGGGGCCGAAAAACTGTTTTTT. Protein product: CASSQDPGAEKLFF.

This rearrangement joins TRBV15 to TRBJ2-7, with 9 nucleotides matching TRBD1. CDR3 size: 16 residues. Trimming at V came to 1 base and at J to 5 bases, leaving 9 bases not matched to a gene. Germline lookup yields CDR1 LNHNV and CDR2 YYDKDF (reference sequence). The CDR3 nucleotides are TGTGCCACCAGCAGAGTTAGGGGACAGGGAATTGACGAGCAGTACTTC. Amino acids: CATSRVRGQGIDEQYF.

The count of this clonotype is one. The J gene is TRBJ1-1, the V gene TRBV7-2, with unresolved D. This CDR3 spans 13 amino acids. Germline CDR1 reads SGHTA; CDR2 reads FQGNSA. With 3 bases removed from V and 4 bases from J, the gap between germline ends came to 9 bases. The CDR3 region is CASSFVRGTEAFF. The DNA for the CDR3 is TGTGCCAGCAGCTTTGTGCGGGGCACTGAAGCTTTCTTT.

This chain joins TRBV6-2 or TRBV6-3 and TRBJ2-2; 7 bases match TRBD2. Trimming took 6 bases from V and 4 from J; bases not matched to a gene: 5. Germline V gene sequence: CDR1 MNHEY, CDR2 SVGEGT. This CDR3 contains 14 residues. The CDR3 sequence is CASRERGGTGELFF. CDR3 bases: TGTGCCAGCAGAGAGCGGGGTGGCACCGGGGAGCTGTTTTTT.

A few counts support this clonotype. This sequence joins TRBV3-1 and TRBJ2-3, with TRBD2 matching over 9 bases. CDR1 is LGHDT and CDR2 is YNNKEL in the germline V gene (reference sequence). Trimming cost V 6 bases and J 2 bases; bases outside gene matches: 9. The CDR3 length is 16 residues. Here the CDR3 DNA reads TGTGCCAGCAGACCTAGCGGGGACCCTTACACAGATACGCAGTATTTT. Protein: CASRPSGDPYTDTQYF.

Concerning this clonotype itself: A much more abundant neighbour one base away suggests this may be a read error. The CDR3 end shows no conserved phenylalanine or tryptophan, and so a read error is likely. The V and J genes are TRBV6-6 and TRBJ1-4; D perhaps matches TRBD1 (5 bases). The length of the CDR3 is 14 residues. Germline V gene lookup returns CDR1 MNHNY and CDR2 SVGAGI (reference sequence). V lost 4 bases to trimming and J lost 8 bases, with 14 bases between them. CDR3 coding DNA: TGTGCCAGCAGTTTTCCAGGGTTGAGAGAAAAACTGTTTCTT. This translates into CASSFPGLREKLFL.

On this clonotype itself: Just one base apart from a much larger clone, this may be a read error. The chain combines TRBV2 with TRBJ2-5; D call uncertain. CDR1 is SNHLY, CDR2 FYNNEI, per germline. This CDR3 spans 10 amino acids. The CDR3 DNA reads TGTGCCAGCAATGAAGAGACCCAGTACTTC. Residues: CASNEETQYF.

This clonotype was seen only a few times. The V gene is TRBV20-1, the J gene TRBJ2-3; the D gene is possibly TRBD1 (5 bases). Trimming pared 8 bases from V and 6 bases from J, leaving 24 bases between. Germline assignment: CDR1 DFQATT and CDR2 SNEGSKA (reference sequence). The CDR3 extends over 15 amino acids. CDR3 sequence (DNA): TGCAGTCGAGAGCGAAGGGGCGTTTTTGCGGATACGCAGTATTTT. Amino acids: CSRERRGVFADTQYF.

The genes are TRBV6-5 and TRBJ1-3; no firm D call. CDR1 is MNHEY and CDR2 is SVGAGI in the germline V gene. This CDR3 is built from 16 residues. Trimming removed 2 bases at V and 1 base at J, with 12 bases between. CDR3 in DNA: TGTGCCAGCAGTTACACCCGTCCGGGTTCTGGAAACACCATATATTTT. As protein: CASSYTRPGSGNTIYF.

Only one count was recorded for this clonotype. V is TRBV6-5 and J is TRBJ2-1; D unclear. This CDR3 has 11 residues. Between the trimmed V and J ends, which lost 6 bases and 7 bases, there was a span of 7 bases. Germline loops: CDR1 MNHEY, CDR2 SVGAGI. CDR3 nucleotide sequence: TGTGCCAGCAGCCGGGCTAATGAGCAGTTCTTC. It is translated as CASSRANEQFF.

This clonotype was observed a few times. J is TRBJ2-7 and V is TRBV20-1; 12 positions agree with TRBD1. Germline CDR1 is DFQATT and CDR2 is SNEGSKA (reference sequence). The CDR3 loop spans 13 amino acids. The CDR3 loop reads CSAYGTGGHEQYF. CDR3 bases: TGCAGCGCATACGGGACAGGGGGCCACGAGCAGTACTTC.

The gene calls are TRBV4-3 and TRBJ2-6; unclear D gene. The V end was cut by 0 bases, the J end by 0 bases, with 6 bases between. The germline V gene encodes CDR1 LGHNA and CDR2 YSLEER. The CDR3 contains 16 residues. The CDR3 spells CASSQDTASGANVLTF. The CDR3 DNA follows: TGCGCCAGCAGCCAAGATACGGCCTCTGGGGCCAACGTCCTGACTTTC.

The CDR3 here is CASSYSTALGEKLFF. DNA for the CDR3: TGTGCCAGCAGTTACTCCACGGCCCTAGGGGAAAAACTGTTTTTT. The J gene is TRBJ1-4, the V gene TRBV6-6; D remains unclear. V dropped 0 bases and J dropped 8 bases, with 13 bases sitting between them. This CDR3 is built from 15 residues. Germline loops: CDR1 MNHNY, CDR2 SVGAGI (reference sequence).

The rearrangement joins TRBV28 to TRBJ1-2; TRBD1 is a possible D gene (6 bases). Germline V gene lookup returns CDR1 MDHEN and CDR2 SYDVKM. Deletions cut 5 bases from V and 8 bases from J, with 15 bases between. This CDR3 is 13 amino acids long. The CDR3, as DNA: TGTGCCAGCAGTCCTTCCTGGACAGACGGCTACACCTTC. This codes for CASSPSWTDGYTF.

This clonotype came up many times. A read error may explain this, as a much larger clone is one base away. The genes are TRBV6-5 and TRBJ1-2; TRBD1 matches 7 bases. The trim removed 7 bases at V and 6 bases at J, leaving 11 bases unmatched. CDR1 is MNHEY and CDR2 is SVGAGI in the germline V gene. The CDR3 has 14 residues. The DNA for the CDR3 is TGTGCCAGCACCTTCGGAGGGGGCGCGGATGGCTACACCTTC. It yields the protein CASTFGGGADGYTF.

There are a few counts of this clonotype. This sequence joins TRBV12-3 or TRBV12-4 and TRBJ2-1; TRBD1 is a possible D gene (6 bases). This CDR3 comprises 15 residues. V was clipped by 7 bases and J by 0 bases, with 13 bases between them. CDR3 sequence: CASTRGGSSYNEQFF. As DNA, the CDR3 is TGTGCCAGCACCCGAGGGGGAAGCTCCTACAATGAGCAGTTCTTC.

The gene calls are TRBV9 and TRBJ2-3; 12 nucleotides agree with TRBD2. Germline CDR1 is SGDLS and CDR2 is YYNGEE. The CDR3 contains 14 residues. The V gene end was trimmed by 3 bases and the J gene end by 8 bases; junction bases not matched to a gene: 4. DNA for the CDR3: TGTGCCAGCAGCGGGACTAGCGGGGCTGTTACGCAGTATTTT. Its translation is CASSGTSGAVTQYF.

This clonotype turned up a few times. This rearrangement joins TRBV7-2 to TRBJ1-2; 8 nucleotides agree with TRBD1. The CDR3 runs 15 residues. Trimming removed 4 bases from V and 0 bases from J; junction bases left unmatched: 4. CDR1 and CDR2 from the germline V gene are SGHTA and FQGNSA. The CDR3 DNA is TGTGCCAGCAGCTCGACAGGGGTTGCTAACTATGGCTACACCTTC. Protein product: CASSSTGVANYGYTF.

The V and J genes are TRBV4-1 and TRBJ2-1, with 11 bases identical to TRBD2. The V gene end was trimmed by 6 bases and the J gene end by 6 bases; junction bases not matched to a gene: 10. The CDR3 is made up of 16 amino acids. CDR1 is MGHRA and CDR2 is YSYEKL in the germline V gene. The CDR3 DNA is TGCGCCAGCAGTAAACCAACTAGCGGGGGCTCCAATGAGCAGTTCTTC. As protein: CASSKPTSGGSNEQFF.

As to this clonotype: This could be a read error, since a much larger clone is one nucleotide away. This chain uses TRBV6-6 with TRBJ2-3; a weak D match, TRBD2 (5 bases). The CDR3 sequence is 17 residues long. Germline CDR1 MNHNY, CDR2 SVGAGI (reference sequence). Trimming cost V 2 bases and J 4 bases, with 19 bases left between them. CDR3 DNA: TGTGCCAGCAGTTACGCGCCATCTACCCTGAGGGCAGATACGCAGTATTTT. It translates to CASSYAPSTLRADTQYF.

About this clonotype: A read error is possible here, since a much larger clone lies one base away. The chain links TRBV12-3 or TRBV12-4 to TRBJ2-4; 14 positions match TRBD2. This CDR3 comprises 15 residues. Trimming cost V 5 bases and J 13 bases; bases outside gene matches: 10. DNA for the CDR3: TGTGCCAGCAGTCGGACTAGCGGGGGGCGGAATGAGCAGTACTTC. It encodes CASSRTSGGRNEQYF.

Points on this clonotype: A much larger clone is a single base away; this may be a read error. The V and J genes are TRBV6-6 and TRBJ2-1; TRBD1 matches at 7 bases. This CDR3 region has 17 residues. Germline V gene sequence: CDR1 MNHNY, CDR2 SVGAGI (reference sequence). In DNA form, the CDR3 reads TGTGCCGGCAGGACCCCTTCGACAGGGAAGAAGGGCAATGAGCAGTTCTTC. Translated: CAGRTPSTGKKGNEQFF.

This rearrangement joins TRBV10-3 to TRBJ2-7, with 8 positions matching TRBD1. The junction had 6 bases not matched to a gene; V was cut back by 3 bases and J by 2 bases. The CDR3 totals 15 residues. Germline CDR1 reads ENHRY; CDR2 reads SYGVKD. Here the CDR3 reads CAISDPGQVAYEQYF. CDR3 nucleotides: TGTGCCATCAGTGACCCGGGACAGGTCGCCTACGAGCAGTACTTC.

V is TRBV15 and J is TRBJ2-1; perhaps TRBD2 as D (6 bases). Trimming removed 1 base at V and 4 bases at J, with 11 bases between. CDR3 length equals 15 residues. Germline lookup yields CDR1 LNHNV and CDR2 YYDKDF (reference sequence). This CDR3 reads CATSRARGGYNEQFF. The DNA of the CDR3 is TGTGCCACCAGCAGAGCCAGAGGAGGGTACAATGAGCAGTTCTTC.

This clonotype was seen a few times. The chain combines TRBV14 with TRBJ1-1; the D gene is possibly TRBD1 (5 bases). Germline CDR1 SGHDN, CDR2 FVKESK. The CDR3 runs 13 residues. Trimming took off 6 bases at V and 0 bases at J, with 8 bases between the two ends. This CDR3 reads CASRTGLNTEAFF. CDR3 bases: TGTGCCAGCAGAACAGGATTGAACACTGAAGCTTTCTTT. The full variable domain, its missing parts supplied by reference TRBV14 and TRBJ1-1, is EAGVTQFPSHSVIEKGQTVTLRCDPISGHDNLYWYRRVMGKEIKFLLHFVKESKQDESGMPNNRFLAERTGGTYSTLKVQPAELEDSGVYFCASRTGLNTEAFFGQGTRLTVV.

The chain carries TRBV10-3 and TRBJ2-5, with D possibly called TRBD1 or TRBD2 (5 bases each). The better agreement between TRBJ2-7 and the DNA end casts doubt on the J call. This CDR3 comprises 12 residues. Germline V gene sequence: CDR1 ENHRY, CDR2 SYGVKD. Here the CDR3 reads CASALGEFEQYF. The DNA for the CDR3 is TGTGCCTCAGCTTTGGGGGAGTTCGAGCAGTACTTC.

The V and J genes are TRBV20-1 and TRBJ1-6; unclear D gene. Trimming pared 1 base from V and 1 base from J, leaving 5 bases between. The CDR3 is 14 amino acids. Germline lookup yields CDR1 DFQATT and CDR2 SNEGSKA (reference sequence). CDR3: CSARVLSYNSPLHF. The CDR3, as DNA: TGCAGTGCTAGAGTCTTGTCCTATAATTCACCCCTCCACTTT.

The V and J genes are TRBV6-6 and TRBJ1-3; D gene ambiguous. V dropped 0 bases and J dropped 3 bases, with 9 bases sitting between them. CDR1 is MNHNY and CDR2 is SVGAGI in the germline V gene (reference sequence). The CDR3 spans 15 residues. CDR3: CASSYSMYNGNTIYF. CDR3 in DNA: TGTGCCAGCAGTTACTCGATGTACAATGGAAACACCATATATTTT.

This clonotype was counted a few times. The chain combines TRBV29-1 with TRBJ2-1, with TRBD2 identical over 7 bases. Germline-derived CDR1 and CDR2 are SQVTM and ANQGSEA. The junction had 10 bases not matched to a gene; V was cut back by 7 bases and J by 4 bases. This CDR3 has 14 residues. This chain's CDR3 is CSAQPGLPYNEQFF. CDR3 DNA sequence: TGCAGCGCTCAGCCGGGACTACCTTACAATGAGCAGTTCTTC.

The V call is TRBV5-6, the J call TRBJ1-2; 8 nucleotides line up with TRBD1. With 2 bases clipped from V and 1 base from J, the junction kept 4 bases outside the gene matches. Germline CDR1 and CDR2: SGHDT and YYEEEE. The length of the CDR3 is 15 residues. In DNA form, the CDR3 reads TGTGCCAGCAGCTTCGCCGGACAGGGTAACTATGGCTACACCTTC. This codes for CASSFAGQGNYGYTF.

As for this clonotype: A much larger clonotype is one base distant, so this may be a read error. V and J are TRBV4-3 and TRBJ2-3, with D hard to call. CDR3 length: 14 residues. CDR1 is LGHNA and CDR2 is YSLEER in the germline V gene. The CDR3 DNA reads as TGCGTCAGCAGCCAAGACCGCCGCACAGATACGCAGTATTTT. Translating it yields CVSSQDRRTDTQYF.

The chain recombines TRBV4-1 with TRBJ2-2, with D possibly being TRBD2 (6 bases). This CDR3 is 15 amino acids long. Germline-derived CDR1 and CDR2 are MGHRA and YSYEKL. The V end lost 0 bases, the J end lost 6 bases, and 11 bases lay between the germline ends. The CDR3 region is CASSQEGRGAGELFF. In DNA, the CDR3 is TGCGCCAGCAGCCAAGAAGGGCGGGGCGCCGGGGAGCTGTTTTTT.